Listed here are 15 T cell receptor beta chains from one sample, sequenced in a study of T cell changes during pregnancy in multiple sclerosis. Repertoires were generated with immunoSEQ multiplex PCR, while TCRdb's copy carries only in-frame clones and drops some. In the table there are more than 55,000 clones, approximately 91% of which are singletons. The sequencing used peripheral blood, collected in the second trimester of pregnancy. Every receptor here comes from a female donor with multiple sclerosis, enrolled in a pregnancy study.

V and J are TRBV6-1 and TRBJ1-1; possible D gene TRBD1, 6 bases. V was clipped by 3 bases and J by 6 bases, with 17 bases between them. CDR1 MNHNS and CDR2 SASEGT come from the germline V gene. This CDR3 contains 15 residues. The CDR3 loop is CASSERTERYAEAFF. The CDR3 DNA is TGTGCCAGCAGTGAGCGGACAGAAAGATACGCTGAAGCTTTCTTT.

This chain connects TRBV5-1 to TRBJ2-7, with D possibly TRBD1 on 6 matching bases. This CDR3 is 14 amino acids long. CDR1 is SGHRS and CDR2 is YFSETQ in the germline V gene. V lost 4 bases and J 5 bases, leaving 16 bases between the germline ends. CDR3 residues: CASSLKTGNHEQYF. In nucleotides, the CDR3 is TGCGCCAGCAGCCTAAAAACAGGGAACCACGAGCAGTACTTC.

The chain employs TRBV28 and TRBJ2-7; TRBD1 agrees at 9 bases. Trimming cost V 3 bases and J 4 bases; bases outside gene matches: 7. The germline V gene has CDR1 MDHEN and CDR2 SYDVKM. This CDR3 has 15 residues. CDR3 protein: CASSFRTGANYEQYF. The DNA of the CDR3 is TGTGCCAGCAGTTTTAGGACAGGGGCAAATTACGAGCAGTACTTC.

The rearrangement uses TRBV29-1 and TRBJ2-5, with D perhaps TRBD2 (6 bases). Germline CDR1 and CDR2: SQVTM and ANQGSEA. The CDR3 sequence is 13 residues long. V was trimmed by 3 bases and J by 5 bases, leaving 13 bases between them. The DNA for the CDR3 is TGCAGCGTTGAGTTCTGGACTATTGAGACCCAGTACTTC. It specifies CSVEFWTIETQYF. Variable domain in full (rest from reference TRBV29-1 and TRBJ2-5): SAVISQKPSRDICQRGTSLTIQCQVDSQVTMMFWYRQQPGQSLTLIATANQGSEATYESGFVIDKFPISRPNLTFSTLTVSNMSPEDSSIYLCSVEFWTIETQYFGPGTRLLVL.

The chain employs TRBV30 and TRBJ2-3; 9 bases map to TRBD1. The junction had 5 bases not matched to a gene; V was cut back by 5 bases and J by 2 bases. The germline CDR1 and CDR2 sequences are GTSNPN and SVGIG (reference sequence). The CDR3 has 14 amino acids. The CDR3 is CAWHDRGITDTQYF. CDR3 in DNA: TGTGCCTGGCATGACAGGGGGATCACAGATACGCAGTATTTT.

The chain uses TRBV7-9 and TRBJ1-1, with 8 bases lining up with TRBD1. The ends lost 5 bases at V and 5 bases at J; junction bases unmatched: 13. The V gene's germline CDR1 is SEHNR and CDR2 FQNEAQ (reference sequence). This CDR3 region has 16 residues. CDR3 sequence reads: CASSQGGTGGGTEAFF. For the CDR3, the DNA is TGTGCCAGCAGCCAAGGCGGGACAGGTGGTGGGACTGAAGCTTTCTTT. Full variable domain (rest looked up from reference TRBV7-9 and TRBJ1-1): DTGVSQNPRHKITKRGQNVTFRCDPISEHNRLYWYRQTLGQGPEFLTYFQNEAQLEKSRLLSDRFSAERPKGSFSTLEIQRTEQGDSAMYLCASSQGGTGGGTEAFFGQGTRLTVV.

The gene calls are TRBV6-6 and TRBJ1-2; no reliable D call. Germline values: CDR1 MNHNY, CDR2 SVGAGI (reference sequence). The CDR3 has 12 residues. Between the trimmed V and J ends, which lost 5 bases and 4 bases, there was a span of 8 bases. The CDR3 coding sequence is TGTGCCAGCAGTCCCGACATCTATGGCTACACCTTC. It is translated as CASSPDIYGYTF.

V usage is TRBV27 and J usage is TRBJ2-1; a possible D gene is TRBD1 (5 bases). With 6 bases removed from V and 1 base from J, the gap between germline ends came to 19 bases. CDR1 MNHEY and CDR2 SMNVEV come from the germline V gene (reference sequence). This CDR3 comprises 17 residues. The CDR3 region is CASSHSIKGASYNEQFF. The CDR3 coding sequence is TGTGCCAGCAGCCACTCCATTAAAGGGGCTTCCTACAATGAGCAGTTCTTC.

The chain uses TRBV2 and TRBJ2-7; possibly TRBD1 for D (7 bases). V was shortened by 5 bases and J by 2 bases, with 10 bases between the two germline ends. Germline V CDR1 and CDR2: SNHLY, FYNNEI. The CDR3 has 13 residues. The CDR3 reads CASSFRGAYEQYF. CDR3 sequence (DNA): TGTGCCAGCAGTTTCAGGGGGGCCTACGAGCAGTACTTC.

The chain carries TRBV4-3 and TRBJ1-2; 8 bases match TRBD1. The V gene's germline CDR1 is LGHNA and CDR2 YSLEER. Trimming at V came to 2 bases and at J to 5 bases, leaving 7 bases not matched to a gene. The CDR3 runs to 15 residues. The chain's CDR3 is CASSQQTGAGYGYTF. Here the CDR3 DNA reads TGCGCCAGCAGCCAACAGACAGGGGCAGGTTATGGCTACACCTTC.

This chain joins TRBV9 and TRBJ2-7; D uncertain. Per germline, CDR1 SGDLS and CDR2 YYNGEE. Deletions cut 4 bases from V and 0 bases from J, with 11 bases between. This CDR3 has 14 residues. The CDR3 here is CASSTYSNSYEQYF. CDR3 sequence (DNA): TGTGCCAGCAGCACCTATAGCAACTCCTACGAGCAGTACTTC. Full variable domain (missing parts from reference TRBV9 and TRBJ2-7): DSGVTQTPKHLITATGQRVTLRCSPRSGDLSVYWYQQSLDQGLQFLIQYYNGEERAKGNILERFSAQQFPDLHSELNLSSLELGDSALYFCASSTYSNSYEQYFGPGTRLTVT.

V is TRBV14 and J is TRBJ2-1; D call uncertain. The CDR3 runs 13 residues. The germline V gene has CDR1 SGHDN and CDR2 FVKESK. With 1 base removed from V and 3 bases from J, the gap between germline ends came to 4 bases. CDR3 bases: TGTGCCAGCAGCCAAGGAGTCTACAATGAGCAGTTCTTC. This translates into CASSQGVYNEQFF.

This chain uses TRBV15 with TRBJ1-1, with D possibly matching TRBD1 (5 bases). The germline V gene encodes CDR1 LNHNV and CDR2 YYDKDF (reference sequence). The CDR3 extends over 12 amino acids. The V and J ends lost 5 bases and 3 bases respectively, with 7 bases between them. Written as DNA, the CDR3 is TGTGCCACCAGCGGGGGGTACACTGAAGCTTTCTTT. The encoded protein is CATSGGYTEAFF.

The rearrangement joins TRBV30 to TRBJ1-2; D is possibly TRBD1 (6 bases). Germline assignment: CDR1 GTSNPN and CDR2 SVGIG (reference sequence). The V end lost 5 bases, the J end lost 7 bases, and 20 bases lay between the germline ends. The CDR3 sequence is 14 residues long. In DNA, the CDR3 is TGTGCCTGGGCGAGCAGGGGCGGAGGTATTGGCTACACCTTC. Translated: CAWASRGGGIGYTF.

This clone has just a few counts. The rearrangement links TRBV5-1 to TRBJ2-5; weak D call: TRBD2 (6 bases). Germline values: CDR1 SGHRS, CDR2 YFSETQ. The CDR3 consists of 17 residues. Trimming left V 0 bases short and J 1 base short, with 16 bases between. The DNA of the CDR3 is TGCGCCAGCAGCTTGGTGGGTACCGGGACTCTCCAAGAGACCCAGTACTTC. Amino acid sequence: CASSLVGTGTLQETQYF.